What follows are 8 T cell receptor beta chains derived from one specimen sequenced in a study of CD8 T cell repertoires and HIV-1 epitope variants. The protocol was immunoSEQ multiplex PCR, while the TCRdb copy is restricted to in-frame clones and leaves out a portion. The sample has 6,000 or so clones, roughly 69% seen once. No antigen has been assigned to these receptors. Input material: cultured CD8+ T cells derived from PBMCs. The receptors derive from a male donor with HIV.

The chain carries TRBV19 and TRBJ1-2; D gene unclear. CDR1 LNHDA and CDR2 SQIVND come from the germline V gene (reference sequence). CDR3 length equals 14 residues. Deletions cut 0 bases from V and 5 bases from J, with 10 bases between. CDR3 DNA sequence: TGTGCCAGTAGTATAGAGACGCGAGGATATGGCTACACCTTC. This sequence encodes CASSIETRGYGYTF.

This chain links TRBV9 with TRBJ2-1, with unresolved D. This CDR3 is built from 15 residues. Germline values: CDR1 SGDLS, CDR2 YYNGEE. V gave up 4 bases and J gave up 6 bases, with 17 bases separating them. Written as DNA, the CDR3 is TGTGCCAGCAGCCCTTCGGCCCGAACGGGCAATGAGCAGTTCTTC. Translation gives CASSPSARTGNEQFF.

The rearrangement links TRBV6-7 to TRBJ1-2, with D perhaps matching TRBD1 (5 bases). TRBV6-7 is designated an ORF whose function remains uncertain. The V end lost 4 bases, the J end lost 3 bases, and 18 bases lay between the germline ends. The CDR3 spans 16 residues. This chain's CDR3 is CASSFGHPRDHYGYTF. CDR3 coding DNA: TGTGCCAGCAGTTTCGGACATCCCCGGGACCACTATGGCTACACCTTC.

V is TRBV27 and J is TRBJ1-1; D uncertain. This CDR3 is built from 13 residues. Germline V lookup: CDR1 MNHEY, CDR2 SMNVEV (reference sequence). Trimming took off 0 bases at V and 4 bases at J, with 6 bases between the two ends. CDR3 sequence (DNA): TGTGCCAGCAGTTTATCAGTCCGCACTGAAGCTTTCTTT. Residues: CASSLSVRTEAFF.

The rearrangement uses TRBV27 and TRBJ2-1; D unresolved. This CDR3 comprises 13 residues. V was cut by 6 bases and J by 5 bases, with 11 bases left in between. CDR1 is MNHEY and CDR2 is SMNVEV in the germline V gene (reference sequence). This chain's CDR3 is CASSQAYNNEQFF. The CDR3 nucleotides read TGTGCCAGCAGCCAAGCGTACAACAATGAGCAGTTCTTC.

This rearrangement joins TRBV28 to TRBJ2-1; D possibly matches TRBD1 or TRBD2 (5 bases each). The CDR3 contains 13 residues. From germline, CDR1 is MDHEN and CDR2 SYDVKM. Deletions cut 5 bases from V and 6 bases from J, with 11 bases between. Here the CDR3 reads CASSGDRLNEQFF. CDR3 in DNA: TGTGCCAGCAGTGGGGACCGACTCAATGAGCAGTTCTTC.

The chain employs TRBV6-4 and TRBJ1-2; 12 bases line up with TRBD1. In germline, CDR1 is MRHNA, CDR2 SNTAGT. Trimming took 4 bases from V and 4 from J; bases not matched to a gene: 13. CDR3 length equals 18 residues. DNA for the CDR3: TGTGCCAGCAGTGTCCCCCCCAGGGACAGGGGGCTTGTCTATGGCTACACCTTC. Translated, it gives CASSVPPRDRGLVYGYTF.

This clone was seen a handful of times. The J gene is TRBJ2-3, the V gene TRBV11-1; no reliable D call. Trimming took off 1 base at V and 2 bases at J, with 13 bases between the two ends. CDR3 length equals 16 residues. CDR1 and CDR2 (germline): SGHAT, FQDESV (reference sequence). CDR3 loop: CASSLVPSLTTDTQYF. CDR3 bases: TGTGCCAGCAGCTTAGTCCCTAGTCTTACCACAGATACGCAGTATTTT.